A selection of T cell receptor beta chains follows, all from one sample in a study of long-term antiretroviral therapy in people with HIV. Sequenced by immunoSEQ multiplex PCR; TCRdb stores in-frame clones only, minus some. The data hold 25,000 to 30,000 clones, with more than 75% observed a single time. This sample comprised unsorted PBMCs, obtained approximately 4.8 years after starting antiretroviral therapy. The receptors were sampled from a man between 40 and 49 years old with HIV. Each CDR3 is given with its conserved first and last residue. The order of the fields is CDR3 length, clone size, V gene, J gene, D gene, CDR3 DNA, CDR3 protein. D genes are given only for firm matches. Some rows mark clone size as missing; the rest say once, few, many or name a class of expanded clone.

CDR3 length: 10
clone size: -
V gene: TRBV6-1
J gene: TRBJ1-2
D gene: -
CDR3 DNA: TGTGCCAGCAGTACGGGGACTTATACCTTC
CDR3 protein: CASSTGTYTF

CDR3 length: 13
clone size: -
V gene: TRBV27
J gene: TRBJ2-1
D gene: TRBD2
CDR3 DNA: TGTGCCAGCAACGCGGGAGGTCACAATGAGCAGTTCTTC
CDR3 protein: CASNAGGHNEQFF

CDR3 length: 15
clone size: -
V gene: TRBV5-6
J gene: TRBJ2-7
D gene: TRBD2
CDR3 DNA: TGTGCCAGCAGCTTCGGGACTAGCGGGAGCTACGAGCAGTACTTC
CDR3 protein: CASSFGTSGSYEQYF

CDR3 length: 16
clone size: -
V gene: TRBV25-1
J gene: TRBJ1-2
D gene: TRBD1
CDR3 DNA: TGTGCCAGCAGGGCGAGGGGCGACAGGGGTCGGAATGGCTACACCTTC
CDR3 protein: CASRARGDRGRNGYTF

CDR3 length: 15
clone size: -
V gene: TRBV9
J gene: TRBJ2-3
D gene: -
CDR3 DNA: TGTGCCAGCAGCGCCCCAGGGGGGGCCGGAGATACGCAGTATTTT
CDR3 protein: CASSAPGGAGDTQYF

CDR3 length: 15
clone size: -
V gene: TRBV5-1
J gene: TRBJ1-5
D gene: -
CDR3 DNA: TGCGCCAGCAAAGTTTGGGGGCCGGTCAATCAGCCCCAGCATTTT
CDR3 protein: CASKVWGPVNQPQHF

CDR3 length: 14
clone size: -
V gene: TRBV5-6
J gene: TRBJ1-5
D gene: TRBD1
CDR3 DNA: TGTGCCAGCAGCTGGACAGGGGGGCATCAGCCCCAGCATTTT
CDR3 protein: CASSWTGGHQPQHF

CDR3 length: 13
clone size: -
V gene: TRBV9
J gene: TRBJ1-2
D gene: -
CDR3 DNA: TGTGCCAGCAGCGCGGGACACCCCTATGGCTACACCTTC
CDR3 protein: CASSAGHPYGYTF

CDR3 length: 14
clone size: -
V gene: TRBV30
J gene: TRBJ1-1
D gene: -
CDR3 DNA: TGTGCCTGGAGTCAGGACAGAAGGAACACTGAAGCTTTCTTT
CDR3 protein: CAWSQDRRNTEAFF

CDR3 length: 15
clone size: few
V gene: TRBV4-2
J gene: TRBJ2-3
D gene: -
CDR3 DNA: TGTGCCAGCAGCCAAGATGGCCTCAGGACAGATACGCAGTATTTT
CDR3 protein: CASSQDGLRTDTQYF

CDR3 length: 16
clone size: -
V gene: TRBV5-4
J gene: TRBJ2-1
D gene: TRBD2
CDR3 DNA: TGTGCCAGCAGCCCCGCTACTAGCGGGGGCCACAATGAGCAGTTCTTC
CDR3 protein: CASSPATSGGHNEQFF

CDR3 length: 15
clone size: -
V gene: TRBV6-1
J gene: TRBJ2-5
D gene: -
CDR3 DNA: TGTGCCAGCAGTCCGGGCCTCACTTTAGAGGGGACCCAGTACTTC
CDR3 protein: CASSPGLTLEGTQYF

CDR3 length: 15
clone size: few
V gene: TRBV6-5
J gene: TRBJ1-2
D gene: TRBD1
CDR3 DNA: TGTGCCAGCAGAGCGACAGGGGGCGCCTTAATAGGCTACACCTTC
CDR3 protein: CASRATGGALIGYTF

CDR3 length: 13
clone size: -
V gene: TRBV2
J gene: TRBJ2-2
D gene: -
CDR3 DNA: TGTGCCAGCAGTGTGTTTAACACCGGGGAGCTGTTTTTT
CDR3 protein: CASSVFNTGELFF

CDR3 length: 12
clone size: few
V gene: TRBV6-5
J gene: TRBJ2-1
D gene: TRBD1
CDR3 DNA: TGTGCCAGCAGCTACAGGGGCGGCGAGCAGTTCTTC
CDR3 protein: CASSYRGGEQFF

CDR3 length: 10
clone size: -
V gene: TRBV20-1
J gene: TRBJ2-7
D gene: -
CDR3 DNA: TGCAGTGCTCCCCGGTACGAGCAGTACTTC
CDR3 protein: CSAPRYEQYF

CDR3 length: 12
clone size: -
V gene: TRBV7-2
J gene: TRBJ1-1
D gene: -
CDR3 DNA: TGTGCCAGCAGCTTAGATGGGCCGGGAGCTTTCTTT
CDR3 protein: CASSLDGPGAFF

CDR3 length: 16
clone size: -
V gene: TRBV15
J gene: TRBJ2-1
D gene: -
CDR3 DNA: TGTGCCACCAGCAGAGAACGGACGACTCATTACAATGAGCAGTTCTTC
CDR3 protein: CATSRERTTHYNEQFF

CDR3 length: 17
clone size: -
V gene: TRBV7-9
J gene: TRBJ2-3
D gene: -
CDR3 DNA: TGTGCCAGCAGCTTCGGGACTGATGGGGCTAGCACAGATACGCAGTATTTT
CDR3 protein: CASSFGTDGASTDTQYF

CDR3 length: 13
clone size: -
V gene: TRBV27
J gene: TRBJ2-1
D gene: -
CDR3 DNA: TGTGCCAGCAGTTCCGGCCTTAACAATGAGCAGTTCTTC
CDR3 protein: CASSSGLNNEQFF

CDR3 length: 14
clone size: -
V gene: TRBV4-2
J gene: TRBJ2-5
D gene: -
CDR3 DNA: TGTGCCAGCAGCCAAGACCAGGCGCTCGAGACCCAGTACTTC
CDR3 protein: CASSQDQALETQYF

CDR3 length: 16
clone size: -
V gene: TRBV19
J gene: TRBJ1-1
D gene: -
CDR3 DNA: TGTGCCAGTACCCATCGGGGGGCAGGGAGGAATACTGAAGCTTTCTTT
CDR3 protein: CASTHRGAGRNTEAFF

CDR3 length: 13
clone size: -
V gene: TRBV5-4
J gene: TRBJ2-1
D gene: -
CDR3 DNA: TGTGCCAGCAGCTTGGGGGTGGGCTATGAGCAGTTCTTC
CDR3 protein: CASSLGVGYEQFF

CDR3 length: 16
clone size: -
V gene: TRBV18
J gene: TRBJ1-1
D gene: -
CDR3 DNA: TGTGCCAGCTCACCAGGGGGAACAGGGACGAACACTGAAGCTTTCTTT
CDR3 protein: CASSPGGTGTNTEAFF

CDR3 length: 13
clone size: -
V gene: TRBV19
J gene: TRBJ2-7
D gene: -
CDR3 DNA: TGTGCCAGTAAGGACGGATTAGGGGGCGAGCAGTACTTC
CDR3 protein: CASKDGLGGEQYF

CDR3 length: 14
clone size: few
V gene: TRBV14
J gene: TRBJ1-2
D gene: -
CDR3 DNA: TGTGCCAGCGGTGGGGGCTTGGTGAACTATGGCTACACCTTC
CDR3 protein: CASGGGLVNYGYTF

CDR3 length: 14
clone size: -
V gene: TRBV7-8
J gene: TRBJ1-2
D gene: TRBD1
CDR3 DNA: TGTGCCAGCAGCTTAACACGGGACAGGGCCGTCTGCACCTTC
CDR3 protein: CASSLTRDRAVCTF

CDR3 length: 15
clone size: -
V gene: TRBV11-2
J gene: TRBJ2-7
D gene: -
CDR3 DNA: TGTGCCAGCAGCTTAGGAGCCGGGAGCTCCTACGAGCAGTACTTC
CDR3 protein: CASSLGAGSSYEQYF